The next 32 T cell receptor beta chains were all read from a single sample in a study of T-cell memory formation after mild COVID-19. TCRdb analysed the 5' RACE reads with MiXCR anew, one entry per CDR3 protein. The top ten clones hold less than 30% of a sample with more than 250,000 distinct CDR3 sequences, around 15% of them seen once. Sequenced sample: PBMCs or a T cell subset sorted from them (not recorded which). The receptors shown here come from a man aged 18 to 30 who had mild COVID-19 (a few samples of this study predate the infection). Cell type and time point are not known.

J is TRBJ1-5 and V is TRBV12-3 or TRBV12-4, with D perhaps matching TRBD1 (5 bases). Between the trimmed V and J ends, which lost 5 bases and 2 bases, there was a span of 13 bases. CDR3 length: 15 residues. CDR3 region: CASSPSRGGNQPQHF. The CDR3 DNA reads as TGTGCCAGCAGTCCCTCCCGGGGCGGCAATCAGCCCCAGCATTTT.

The chain employs TRBV29-1 and TRBJ2-7; 15 bases align to TRBD2. The CDR3 totals 14 residues. CDR1 SQVTM and CDR2 ANQGSEA come from the germline V gene. J was trimmed by 6 bases and V by 6 bases; bases with no gene match: 6. The CDR3 region is CSVRTSGGASEQYV. The CDR3 nucleotides are TGCAGCGTCCGGACTAGCGGGGGGGCAAGCGAGCAGTACGTC.

The rearrangement links TRBV7-2 to TRBJ1-5, with TRBD1 as a possible D gene (5 bases). The germline gives CDR1 SGHTA, CDR2 FQGNSA. V shed 2 bases and J shed 4 bases, with 15 bases lying between them. This CDR3 has 16 amino acids. For the CDR3, the DNA is TGTGCCAGCAGCTTAAATCCGGTAGGGGCGAATCAGCCCCAGCATTTT. Its translation is CASSLNPVGANQPQHF.

This clonotype was observed a few times. V usage is TRBV6-5 and J usage is TRBJ2-1, with a tentative D call TRBD2 (6 bases). The CDR3 is 16 residues long. The germline V gene has CDR1 MNHEY and CDR2 SVGAGI. V was cut by 5 bases and J by 2 bases, with 16 bases left in between. The CDR3 sequence is CASSALGTVAYNEQFF. CDR3 nucleotide sequence: TGTGCCAGCAGTGCCCTGGGGACTGTGGCCTACAATGAGCAGTTCTTC.

V is TRBV4-3 and J is TRBJ2-1; 11 bases map to TRBD2. The CDR3 is 15 residues long. J was trimmed by 14 bases and V by 0 bases; bases with no gene match: 9. CDR1 LGHNA and CDR2 YSLEER come from the germline V gene. The CDR3 sequence: CASSQDSTSGANKFF. The CDR3 bases are TGCGCCAGCAGCCAAGATTCGACTAGCGGGGCCAACAAGTTCTTC.

This clonotype has more than one count but fewer than ten. This rearrangement joins TRBV5-6 to TRBJ1-2; TRBD1 aligns across 7 bases. Unmatched junction bases numbered 13, after V lost 4 bases and J lost 4 bases. The length of the CDR3 is 16 residues. Germline loops: CDR1 SGHDT, CDR2 YYEEEE. CDR3 sequence: CASSPGTATLGYGYTF. Written as DNA, the CDR3 is TGTGCCAGCAGCCCGGGGACAGCTACCCTGGGCTATGGCTACACCTTC.

The chain is built from TRBV20-1 and TRBJ2-5, with TRBD2 as a possible D gene (5 bases). V was trimmed by 3 bases and J by 7 bases, leaving 12 bases between them. The length of the CDR3 is 12 residues. The germline V gene encodes CDR1 DFQATT and CDR2 SNEGSKA (reference sequence). CDR3 region: CSARDLAGTQYF. The CDR3 DNA sequence: TGCAGTGCTAGGGACCTCGCGGGGACCCAGTACTTC.

The chain has TRBV20-1 and TRBJ1-1, with D unresolved. The germline V gene encodes CDR1 DFQATT and CDR2 SNEGSKA (reference sequence). The ends were cut back, 3 bases at V and 3 bases at J, with 5 bases in the middle. CDR3 length equals 11 residues. For the CDR3, the DNA is TGCAGTGCTAGTGCGTACACTGAAGCTTTCTTT. Amino acid sequence: CSASAYTEAFF.

The J gene is TRBJ1-2, the V gene TRBV7-2; 8 nucleotides line up with TRBD1. Germline values: CDR1 SGHTA, CDR2 FQGNSA. The CDR3 is made up of 13 amino acids. Trimming at V came to 6 bases and at J to 8 bases, leaving 8 bases not matched to a gene. The CDR3 DNA follows: TGTGCCAGCAGAAAGACAGGGGTGGAAGGCTACACCTTC. Residues: CASRKTGVEGYTF. The variable domain in full, completed from reference TRBV7-2 and TRBJ1-2, reads GAGVSQSPSNKVTEKGKDVELRCDPISGHTALYWYRQSLGQGLEFLIYFQGNSAPDKSGLPSDRFSAERTGGSVSTLTIQRTQQEDSAVYLCASRKTGVEGYTFGSGTRLTVV.

This clonotype has at least ten counts. J is TRBJ2-5 and V is TRBV20-1, with a possible D match to TRBD2 (5 bases). The germline CDR1 and CDR2 sequences are DFQATT and SNEGSKA (reference sequence). This CDR3 is built from 13 residues. The ends were cut back, 4 bases at V and 0 bases at J, with 9 bases in the middle. Written as DNA, the CDR3 is TGCAGTGCTAACCCGGACTACCAAGAGACCCAGTACTTC. Translated: CSANPDYQETQYF.

This clonotype occurred a few times. The chain has TRBV7-2 and TRBJ1-1; a possible D gene is TRBD1 (6 bases). The CDR3 spans 14 residues. The V and J ends lost 3 bases and 4 bases respectively, with 12 bases between them. Per germline, CDR1 SGHTA and CDR2 FQGNSA. CDR3 sequence: CASSFQGYGTEAFF. In nucleotides, the CDR3 is TGTGCCAGCAGCTTCCAGGGGTACGGCACTGAAGCTTTCTTT.

The J gene is TRBJ2-7, the V gene TRBV23-1; no reliable D call. TRBV23-1 is treated as an ORF (open reading frame) with a function not yet certain. V gave up 1 base and J gave up 2 bases, with 15 bases separating them. CDR3 length: 16 amino acids. The CDR3 protein is CASSQFLTGPTYEQYV. The DNA of the CDR3 is TGCGCCAGCAGTCAATTTTTGACGGGCCCTACCTACGAGCAGTACGTC.

This clonotype has just a few counts. The V and J genes are TRBV5-1 and TRBJ2-2, with 8 nucleotides matching TRBD2. Germline V gives CDR1 SGHRS, CDR2 YFSETQ. V was clipped by 3 bases and J by 1 base; unmatched bases: 8. The CDR3 sequence is 17 residues long. CDR3 sequence (DNA): TGCGCCAGCAGCTCGTCCGGCGGGGGGAGGAACACCGGGGAGCTGTTTTTT. Protein product: CASSSSGGGRNTGELFF.

This clonotype was seen many times. The V and J genes are TRBV12-3 or TRBV12-4 and TRBJ2-3, with D possibly being TRBD1 (5 bases). V lost 2 bases to trimming and J lost 1 base, with 10 bases between them. The CDR3 loop spans 15 amino acids. CDR3 region: CASSLSGSGTDTQYF. The CDR3 bases are TGTGCCAGCAGTTTATCAGGGTCTGGCACAGATACGCAGTATTTT.

In this sample, this clonotype turned up a few times. The rearrangement links TRBV6-2 or TRBV6-3 to TRBJ2-5; 10 bases are shared with TRBD1. CDR1 and CDR2 (germline): MNHEY, SVGEGT. This CDR3 is 15 amino acids long. Trimming cost V 2 bases and J 6 bases; bases outside gene matches: 6. CDR3 region: CASSYATGGGKTQYF. CDR3 nucleotides: TGTGCCAGCAGTTACGCGACAGGGGGCGGAAAGACCCAGTACTTC.

In its sample, this clonotype was seen a few times. V and J are TRBV28 and TRBJ2-7; weak D call: TRBD1 (6 bases). Germline V lookup: CDR1 MDHEN, CDR2 SYDVKM. This CDR3 has 14 amino acids. With 5 bases removed from V and 0 bases from J, the gap between germline ends came to 11 bases. CDR3 nucleotides: TGTGCCAGCAGTCGAGGGGGTGGCTCCTACGAGCAGTACGTC. Protein product: CASSRGGGSYEQYV.

In its sample, this clonotype was seen a few times. The chain uses TRBV4-1 and TRBJ2-2, with D uncertain. V lost 0 bases to trimming and J lost 3 bases, with 8 bases between them. Germline assignment: CDR1 MGHRA and CDR2 YSYEKL. The CDR3 extends over 15 amino acids. Here the CDR3 reads CASSQDLEYTGELFF. The CDR3 bases are TGCGCCAGCAGCCAAGATCTGGAGTACACCGGGGAGCTGTTTTTT.

The rearrangement links TRBV7-6 to TRBJ2-2; a weak D match, TRBD1 (6 bases). There are 16 residues in the CDR3. The V end lost 5 bases, the J end lost 6 bases, and 19 bases lay between the germline ends. CDR1 and CDR2 (germline): SGHVS, FNYEAQ. CDR3 sequence reads: CASSPRPGQQPGELFF. CDR3 in DNA: TGTGCCAGCAGCCCTCGGCCGGGACAACAACCCGGGGAGCTGTTTTTT.

The chain uses TRBV3-1 and TRBJ2-7; D call uncertain. Germline values: CDR1 LGHDT, CDR2 YNNKEL (reference sequence). The CDR3 consists of 14 residues. V lost 3 bases and J lost 5, with 14 bases in between. CDR3 DNA: TGTGCCAGCAGCCATGGCCTCGGTGGGGACGAGCAGTACTTC. Amino acid sequence: CASSHGLGGDEQYF.

The gene calls are TRBV4-2 and TRBJ1-6, with TRBD1 matching 9 bases. The CDR3 is made up of 16 amino acids. V lost 0 bases to trimming and J lost 6 bases; unmatched junction nucleotides: 3. Germline CDR1 and CDR2: LGHNA and YNFKEQ. This chain's CDR3 is CASSQDPGQGNSPLHF. For the CDR3, the DNA is TGTGCCAGCAGCCAAGATCCGGGACAGGGTAATTCACCCCTCCACTTT.

This clonotype has at least ten counts. The chain links TRBV6-2 or TRBV6-3 to TRBJ1-1; TRBD1 agrees at 7 bases. Germline CDR1 is MNHEY and CDR2 is SVGEGT. The CDR3 consists of 13 residues. Unmatched junction bases numbered 7, after V lost 8 bases and J lost 4 bases. The CDR3 bases are TGTGCCAGCGCTTTACAGGGGCTCACTGAAGCTTTCTTT. This codes for CASALQGLTEAFF.

V and J are TRBV3-1 and TRBJ2-7, with 8 positions matching TRBD1. The CDR3 extends over 15 amino acids. CDR1 is LGHDT, CDR2 YNNKEL, per germline (reference sequence). Trimming at V came to 1 base and at J to 6 bases, leaving 8 bases not matched to a gene. CDR3 bases: TGTGCCAGCAGCCAAGCGCGGACAGGGTGGTCCGAGCAGTACTTC. Amino acids: CASSQARTGWSEQYF.

The sample holds many counts of this clonotype. The chain has TRBV5-1 and TRBJ2-1; D unclear. The V gene's germline CDR1 is SGHRS and CDR2 YFSETQ. CDR3 length: 12 residues. V lost 4 bases and J lost 8, with 10 bases in between. Written as DNA, the CDR3 is TGCGCCAGCAGCCACGCGTGGGATGAGCAGTTCTTC. The encoded protein is CASSHAWDEQFF.

The sample holds a few counts of this clonotype. V gene TRBV10-3 combines with J gene TRBJ2-1; possible D gene TRBD1, 6 bases. With 0 bases removed from V and 3 bases from J, the gap between germline ends came to 18 bases. Germline V CDR1 and CDR2: ENHRY, SYGVKD. The CDR3 sequence is 18 residues long. CDR3 protein: CAISESRVIRGNYNEQFF. CDR3 in DNA: TGTGCCATCAGTGAGTCGAGAGTAATCAGGGGCAACTACAATGAGCAGTTCTTC.

The chain combines TRBV3-1 with TRBJ2-4, with 7 positions matching TRBD1. Germline V gene sequence: CDR1 LGHDT, CDR2 YNNKEL (reference sequence). V was clipped by 4 bases and J by 8 bases; unmatched bases: 11. The CDR3 totals 15 residues. The CDR3 DNA reads as TGTGCCAGCAGCCCCTATTACAGGGGTAGCGACATTCAGTACTTC. It is translated as CASSPYYRGSDIQYF.

This clonotype was observed a few times. This chain joins TRBV4-3 and TRBJ1-1; D remains unclear. Per the germline V gene, CDR1 is LGHNA and CDR2 is YSLEER. V lost 6 bases, J lost 1 base, and 9 bases lay in between. This CDR3 is built from 13 residues. In DNA form, the CDR3 reads TGCGCCAGCAGGAACAGCGGGAACACTGAAGCTTTCTTT. Protein sequence: CASRNSGNTEAFF.

This clonotype was observed many times. This rearrangement joins TRBV5-1 to TRBJ2-7; 8 positions match TRBD2. Germline V gene data show CDR1 as SGHRS and CDR2 as YFSETQ. The CDR3 has 14 residues. Germline trimming cut 0 bases from V and 6 bases from J; bases unmatched to any gene: 5. CDR3 loop: CASSLEPGGGEQYV. CDR3 coding DNA: TGCGCCAGCAGCTTGGAGCCCGGGGGGGGCGAGCAGTACGTC.

This clonotype has more than one count but fewer than ten. V gene TRBV29-1 combines with J gene TRBJ1-2; 8 bases are shared with TRBD1. Germline V lookup: CDR1 SQVTM, CDR2 ANQGSEA. The CDR3 is 13 amino acids. V dropped 6 bases and J dropped 4; count of bases not matched to a gene: 7. Here the CDR3 DNA reads TGCAGCGTCCCGGACAGGGAATCCTATGGCTACACCTTC. Translated: CSVPDRESYGYTF.

The CDR3 reads CASSLTELASGGDEQYV. The CDR3 nucleotides are TGTGCCAGCAGCTTGACGGAACTAGCGTCGGGTGGGGACGAGCAGTACGTC. V and J are TRBV5-6 and TRBJ2-7; the match to TRBD2 covers 7 bases. Germline trimming cut 1 base from V and 5 bases from J; bases unmatched to any gene: 15. CDR1 is SGHDT and CDR2 is YYEEEE in the germline V gene. The CDR3 totals 17 residues.

The chain has TRBV5-8 and TRBJ2-5, with D uncertain. Germline V gene lookup returns CDR1 SGHTS and CDR2 YDEGEE. V was pared by 1 base and J by 4 bases, with 8 bases between. The CDR3 is 13 residues long. The CDR3 DNA is TGTGCCAGCAGCTTGATCAGGTCAGAGACCCAGTACTTC. Translated: CASSLIRSETQYF.

This chain links TRBV20-1 with TRBJ1-5; the D gene is possibly TRBD1 (5 bases). The CDR3 is made up of 15 amino acids. Trimming took 4 bases from V and 3 from J, leaving 16 bases between them. The germline gives CDR1 DFQATT, CDR2 SNEGSKA (reference sequence). CDR3 sequence reads: CSAIRDRFPNQPQHF. The CDR3 DNA reads TGCAGTGCTATCCGGGACCGGTTCCCCAATCAGCCCCAGCATTTT.

The rearrangement joins TRBV7-8 to TRBJ2-1; TRBD2 aligns across 8 bases. V gave up 4 bases and J gave up 2 bases; unmatched junction bases: 4. The germline CDR1 and CDR2 sequences are SGHVS and FQNEAQ. This CDR3 contains 15 residues. CDR3 in DNA: TGTGCCAGCAGCTACCTTAGCGGGGCCTACAATGAGCAGTTCTTC. Amino acid sequence: CASSYLSGAYNEQFF.